These 28 T cell receptor beta chains were sequenced from one sample in a study of T-cell memory formation after mild COVID-19. TCRdb analysed the 5' RACE reads with MiXCR anew, one entry per CDR3 protein. The sample records some 330,000 distinct CDR3 sequences, around 21% being singletons. Source material: PBMCs or a T cell subset sorted from them (not recorded which). These TCRs come from an adult woman who had mild COVID-19 (a few samples of this study predate the infection). Cell type and time point are not known.

J is TRBJ2-7 and V is TRBV12-3 or TRBV12-4; D is possibly TRBD1 (6 bases). CDR3 length: 14 amino acids. Between the trimmed V and J ends, which lost 6 bases and 3 bases, there was a span of 15 bases. For the CDR3, the DNA is TGTGCCAGCAGCGACCCGGGACACCTCTACGAGCAGTACTTC. As protein: CASSDPGHLYEQYF.

The CDR3 here is CATRKGAGEETQYF. The CDR3, as DNA: TGTGCCACTCGAAAGGGGGCAGGAGAAGAGACCCAGTACTTC. This rearrangement joins TRBV6-5 to TRBJ2-5; 7 bases map to TRBD1. This CDR3 is 14 amino acids long. Germline V lookup: CDR1 MNHEY, CDR2 SVGAGI. V trimming: 10 bases; J trimming: 3 bases; junction bases outside the gene matches: 11.

The chain uses TRBV7-3 and TRBJ2-3, with D possibly matching TRBD1 (6 bases). CDR3 size: 17 residues. Trimming took 4 bases from V and 2 from J, leaving 19 bases between them. Germline lookup yields CDR1 SGHTA and CDR2 FQGTGA. CDR3 bases: TGTGCCAGCAGCTCACTCCCCCCAGGACAGTTCACAGATACGCAGTATTTT. Translating it yields CASSSLPPGQFTDTQYF. The full variable domain, completed using reference TRBV7-3 and TRBJ2-3, is GAGVSQTPSNKVTEKGKYVELRCDPISGHTALYWYRQSLGQGPEFLIYFQGTGAADDSGLPNDRFFAVRPEGSVSTLKIQRTERGDSAVYLCASSSLPPGQFTDTQYFGPGTRLTVL.

The rearrangement joins TRBV5-1 to TRBJ2-1; TRBD1 matches 10 bases. Trimming took 4 bases from V and 2 from J; bases not matched to a gene: 12. The CDR3 runs 18 residues. Germline V gives CDR1 SGHRS, CDR2 YFSETQ. Written as DNA, the CDR3 is TGCGCCAGCAGCAGAGGGACAGGGGTAAGAATGGCCTACAATGAGCAGTTCTTC. Protein: CASSRGTGVRMAYNEQFF.

This clonotype was counted at least ten times. The chain is built from TRBV12-3 or TRBV12-4 and TRBJ2-7, with D maybe TRBD2 (6 bases). With 3 bases removed from V and 2 bases from J, the gap between germline ends came to 14 bases. The CDR3 extends over 15 amino acids. This chain's CDR3 is CASSLVSGSPYEQYF. The CDR3 nucleotides read TGTGCCAGCAGTTTGGTTAGCGGAAGTCCCTACGAGCAGTACTTC.

This sequence joins TRBV3-1 and TRBJ2-7; the D is unclear. Germline loops: CDR1 LGHDT, CDR2 YNNKEL (reference sequence). The CDR3 has 15 amino acids. V gave up 4 bases and J gave up 7 bases, with 20 bases separating them. Here the CDR3 reads CASSPRTLAGVEQYF. The CDR3 DNA reads as TGTGCCAGCAGCCCCCGGACGTTAGCTGGGGTGGAGCAGTACTTC.

CDR3 sequence (DNA): TGTGCCAGCAGTTACTCGGGTGTCAGGAATTCACCCCTCCACTTT. The encoded protein is CASSYSGVRNSPLHF. This chain links TRBV6-5 with TRBJ1-6; D remains ambiguous. CDR1 is MNHEY and CDR2 is SVGAGI in the germline V gene. Trimming pared 0 bases from V and 7 bases from J, leaving 10 bases between. This CDR3 is built from 15 residues.

This clonotype has a handful of counts. The V call is TRBV19, the J call TRBJ1-2; D gene unclear. Per the germline V gene, CDR1 is LNHDA and CDR2 is SQIVND (reference sequence). The CDR3 spans 14 residues. V was pared by 3 bases and J by 6 bases, with 14 bases between. The CDR3 DNA reads as TGTGCCAGTAGTATCTACAGCCCCCTGGATGGCTACACCTTC. The encoded protein is CASSIYSPLDGYTF. The complete variable domain, with remaining parts taken from reference TRBV19 and TRBJ1-2, reads DGGITQSPKYLFRKEGQNVTLSCEQNLNHDAMYWYRQDPGQGLRLIYYSQIVNDFQKGDIAEGYSVSREKKESFPLTVTSAQKNPTAFYLCASSIYSPLDGYTFGSGTRLTVV.

The chain recombines TRBV7-9 with TRBJ2-3; D ambiguous. V was shortened by 3 bases and J by 3 bases, with 13 bases between the two germline ends. This CDR3 has 15 residues. Germline V gene lookup returns CDR1 SEHNR and CDR2 FQNEAQ (reference sequence). This CDR3 is CASSFYKWETDTQYF. Written as DNA, the CDR3 is TGTGCCAGCAGCTTTTATAAATGGGAAACAGATACGCAGTATTTT.

Only a few counts were recorded for this clonotype. This chain joins TRBV7-9 and TRBJ1-2; no definite D call. The CDR3 spans 16 residues. CDR1 is SEHNR and CDR2 is FQNEAQ in the germline V gene (reference sequence). V dropped 4 bases and J dropped 5 bases, with 20 bases sitting between them. The CDR3 DNA reads as TGTGCCAGCAGCTCCGATCGCCGGGCCAAAACGTATGGCTACACCTTC. Amino acid sequence: CASSSDRRAKTYGYTF.

The chain's CDR3 is CASSRGLTSGTSGEETQYF. CDR3 nucleotides: TGCGCCAGCAGCCGCGGCCTTACATCCGGGACTAGCGGCGAAGAGACCCAGTACTTC. The rearrangement links TRBV5-1 to TRBJ2-5; 11 positions agree with TRBD2. The length of the CDR3 is 19 residues. Trimming cost V 4 bases and J 3 bases; bases outside gene matches: 17. The germline gives CDR1 SGHRS, CDR2 YFSETQ.

The gene calls are TRBV4-2 and TRBJ2-7; D is perhaps TRBD1 (6 bases). Germline values: CDR1 LGHNA, CDR2 YNFKEQ. With 1 base removed from V and 5 bases from J, the gap between germline ends came to 15 bases. The CDR3 is 15 residues long. The CDR3 nucleotides are TGTGCCAGCAGCCAAGTAGTGACAGGTCTGCACGAGCAGTACTTC. Translating gives CASSQVVTGLHEQYF.

This clonotype was counted a few times. V and J are TRBV27 and TRBJ2-7; 8 bases are shared with TRBD2. This CDR3 is 14 amino acids long. With 3 bases clipped from V and 2 bases from J, the junction kept 3 bases outside the gene matches. Germline CDR1 reads MNHEY; CDR2 reads SMNVEV (reference sequence). The CDR3 DNA reads TGTGCCAGCAGTTTCGGGGGGGCTGCCTACGAGCAGTACTTC. It translates to CASSFGGAAYEQYF.

The chain employs TRBV19 and TRBJ2-1; a weak D match, TRBD1 (5 bases). This CDR3 is built from 12 residues. Trimming pared 8 bases from V and 8 bases from J, leaving 13 bases between. Per germline, CDR1 LNHDA and CDR2 SQIVND (reference sequence). DNA of the CDR3: TGTGCCAGTCGGGCAGGGTGGGATGAGCAGTTCTTC. Protein sequence: CASRAGWDEQFF.

This clonotype turned up a few times. The rearrangement joins TRBV4-2 to TRBJ2-3; no clear D gene. V dropped 1 base and J dropped 1 base, with 9 bases sitting between them. CDR1 and CDR2 from the germline V gene are LGHNA and YNFKEQ. This CDR3 region has 15 residues. CDR3 sequence: CASSQVVSGTDTQYF. CDR3 DNA sequence: TGTGCCAGCAGCCAAGTTGTCAGTGGCACAGATACGCAGTATTTT.

This clonotype was counted once. The rearrangement links TRBV6-6 to TRBJ2-1; 11 positions match TRBD1. After removal of 5 bases from V and 3 bases from J, the junction contained 6 bases not matched to a gene. Germline V gives CDR1 MNHNY, CDR2 SVGAGI (reference sequence). The CDR3 contains 16 residues. The CDR3 reads CASSLRTGGNYNEQFF. The CDR3 DNA reads as TGTGCCAGCAGTCTCCGGACAGGGGGCAACTACAATGAGCAGTTCTTC.

This clonotype was seen a few times. The V gene is TRBV15, the J gene TRBJ2-1, with TRBD2 matching 8 bases. The junction had 16 bases not matched to a gene; V was cut back by 0 bases and J by 9 bases. Germline CDR1 and CDR2: LNHNV and YYDKDF (reference sequence). The CDR3 runs to 18 residues. The CDR3: CATSRDWGTGGAVGEQFF. The CDR3 coding sequence is TGTGCCACCAGCAGAGATTGGGGTACGGGGGGGGCAGTGGGTGAGCAGTTCTTC.

This clonotype was detected only a few times. The chain recombines TRBV11-2 with TRBJ2-3; no clear D gene. Germline CDR1 reads SGHAT; CDR2 reads FQNNGV. V lost 5 bases to trimming and J lost 2 bases, with 14 bases between them. This CDR3 contains 15 residues. CDR3: CASSGRSPNTDTQYF. The CDR3 coding sequence is TGTGCCAGCAGCGGCAGGTCTCCAAACACAGATACGCAGTATTTT. The complete variable domain, with remaining parts taken from reference TRBV11-2 and TRBJ2-3, reads EAGVAQSPRYKIIEKRQSVAFWCNPISGHATLYWYQQILGQGPKLLIQFQNNGVVDDSQLPKDRFSAERLKGVDSTLKIQPAKLEDSAVYLCASSGRSPNTDTQYFGPGTRLTVL.

This clonotype was counted between two and nine times. The gene calls are TRBV12-3 or TRBV12-4 and TRBJ2-5; the D is unclear. This CDR3 has 13 amino acids. V dropped 6 bases and J dropped 4 bases, with 12 bases sitting between them. The CDR3 here is CASSSLEGETQYF. In DNA, the CDR3 is TGTGCCAGCAGCTCGCTTGAAGGAGAGACCCAGTACTTC.

The V gene is TRBV5-4, the J gene TRBJ1-1, with 7 nucleotides matching TRBD1. V gave up 1 base and J gave up 4 bases; unmatched junction bases: 4. The CDR3 runs to 14 residues. CDR1 SGHNT and CDR2 YYREEE come from the germline V gene (reference sequence). The DNA of the CDR3 is TGTGCCAGCAGCTTGTGGGACAGCTTCACTGAAGCTTTCTTT. Translation gives CASSLWDSFTEAFF.

The sample holds a few counts of this clonotype. The chain joins TRBV4-1 to TRBJ2-1; 9 positions agree with TRBD1. The CDR3 spans 16 residues. V gave up 1 base and J gave up 1 base; unmatched junction bases: 2. Per germline, CDR1 MGHRA and CDR2 YSYEKL. CDR3 bases: TGCGCCAGCAGCCAAGGCGGGACAGGGTCCTACAATGAGCAGTTCTTC. Residues: CASSQGGTGSYNEQFF.

This clonotype has just a few counts. This rearrangement joins TRBV5-1 to TRBJ1-1; D is unclear. V shed 5 bases and J shed 0 bases, with 8 bases lying between them. From germline, CDR1 is SGHRS and CDR2 YFSETQ. The CDR3 consists of 13 residues. CDR3 nucleotides: TGCGCCAGCAGTGGAGGGATGAACACTGAAGCTTTCTTT. Protein: CASSGGMNTEAFF.

The V and J genes are TRBV5-1 and TRBJ2-3, with D maybe TRBD1 (5 bases). The CDR3 extends over 14 amino acids. V dropped 9 bases and J dropped 5 bases, with 19 bases sitting between them. The germline V gene has CDR1 SGHRS and CDR2 YFSETQ. The CDR3 DNA is TGCGCCATCCGCCAGGGCCCGGTGAGAGATACGCAGTATTTT. Its protein product is CAIRQGPVRDTQYF.

This clonotype showed up many times. V usage is TRBV12-3 or TRBV12-4 and J usage is TRBJ2-1; D ambiguous. Trimming stripped 8 bases from V and 0 bases from J, with 8 bases between. The CDR3 loop spans 13 amino acids. The CDR3 coding sequence is TGTGCCAGCTCTTTAATCTCCTACAATGAGCAGTTCTTC. It is translated as CASSLISYNEQFF.

The chain carries TRBV11-3 and TRBJ2-4, with 8 positions matching TRBD1. CDR1 is SGHNT, CDR2 YENEEA, per germline. J gave up 4 bases and V 5 bases, and 4 bases lay outside the gene matches. The CDR3 runs 14 residues. The CDR3: CASSHRDRKNIQYF. CDR3 sequence (DNA): TGTGCCAGCAGCCACCGGGACAGGAAAAACATTCAGTACTTC.

The gene calls are TRBV28 and TRBJ2-1; no definite D call. Trimming shortened V by 3 bases and J by 10 bases, and 16 bases separated the two germline ends. The CDR3 has 14 residues. CDR1 is MDHEN and CDR2 is SYDVKM in the germline V gene. CDR3 coding DNA: TGTGCCAGCAGTTTCAGGACGGATACTCGAGAGCAGTTCTTC. Amino acid sequence: CASSFRTDTREQFF.

This clonotype was detected a few times. J is TRBJ2-5 and V is TRBV10-3; a possible D gene is TRBD2 (7 bases). Trimming left V 0 bases short and J 1 base short, with 18 bases between. CDR3 length equals 18 residues. Germline CDR1 reads ENHRY; CDR2 reads SYGVKD. The CDR3, as DNA: TGTGCCATCAGTGAGTCGAGATGGGCGGGGGCCTTCCAAGAGACCCAGTACTTC. The encoded protein is CAISESRWAGAFQETQYF.

For the CDR3, the DNA is TGTGCCAGCAGCTTTGTACGGGGCCCAGAGACCCAGTACTTC. Translated, it gives CASSFVRGPETQYF. This sequence joins TRBV7-8 and TRBJ2-5; D tentatively fits TRBD1 or TRBD2 (5 bases each). This CDR3 contains 14 residues. Germline loops: CDR1 SGHVS, CDR2 FQNEAQ. The germline V and J ends were trimmed by 3 bases and 4 bases, with 12 bases remaining between them.